The text below deals with one T cell receptor beta chain. No antigen is known for it. Treatment described: around 19 received Ad26.COV2.S at low or high dose, single or two shots; several received placebo; per-sample allocation not given. Collection of samples fell on day 63 after the first vaccine or placebo injection. This sample is part of a study of Ad26.COV2.S vaccination and SARS-CoV-2 variants. Study-level results: Non-spike TCR breadth was similar in vaccine and placebo recipients. Considerable breadth of spike-specific CD8+ and CD4+ T cell responses has reportedly been documented following vaccination.

The V gene's germline CDR1 is SGHRS and CDR2 YFSETQ. Trimming cost V 1 base and J 4 bases; bases outside gene matches: 6. The CDR3 length is 15 residues. Clones were read by immunoSEQ multiplex PCR, and TCRdb kept only the in-frame ones, dropping some. In the table there are 350,000 to 500,000 clones, more than 80% of which are singletons. Material: peripheral blood, obtained in a trial of Ad26.COV2.S vaccine versus placebo. The gene calls are TRBV5-1 and TRBJ1-1; 8 nucleotides match TRBD1. The clonotype originates from a person between 18 and 65 years old who received the Ad26.COV2.S COVID-19 vaccine or a placebo. CDR3 in DNA: TGCGCCAGCAGCTTGTATCCTGGACAGGGCACTGAAGCTTTCTTT. Its translation: CASSLYPGQGTEAFF.